This T cell receptor (beta chain) was retrieved from a study of CXCR3-negative and CXCR3-positive naive CD8 T cells. General observations from the study: High diversity, comparable across both naive subsets, contrasted with much lower diversity in memory CD8+ cells.

The TRB libraries of cDNA were built by UMI-labeled 5' RACE. TCRdb reanalyzed the 5' RACE reads, giving one entry per CDR3 protein sequence and no DNA. The sample data list 43,000 or so distinct CDR3 sequences. The CDR3 consists of 14 residues. On this clonotype itself: Its antigen is unknown.

The V gene is TRBV12-3 or TRBV12-4, the J gene TRBJ2-5; the TCRdb D gene call, TRBD2, has no DNA to confirm it. The sequenced sample consisted of memory CD8+ T cells from blood. This receptor was taken from a human donor in good health. Some clones in this sample may be carry-over from other donors' samples. CDR3 loop: CASRTSGGVETQYF.